This T cell receptor beta chain was sequenced in a study of blood T cell repertoires in COVID-19. At the level of the study: Donors in the United States, Italy and Spain gave samples during acute or convalescent COVID-19.

Original data processing: Estimated nucleated cell counts came from reference gene primer amplification. Clones were sequenced by immunoSEQ multiplex PCR, and TCRdb holds only the in-frame ones, with some missing. V, J and clone size reflect that table, while D and trimming were determined from the DNA. Counted here are roughly 370,000 clones, approximately 90% occurring once; the ten biggest clones make up approximately 9.3%. The germline CDR1 and CDR2 sequences are LGHDT and YNNKEL (reference sequence). Trimming pared 2 bases from V and 7 bases from J, leaving 3 bases between. The CDR3 covers 11 residues.

The sequence derives from a woman in her 50s who had recovered from COVID-19. Sequenced: PBMCs or T cells enriched from blood (not recorded which). The chain links TRBV3-1 (or the pseudogene TRBV3-2) to TRBJ2-4; no reliable D call. CDR3 in DNA: TGTGCCAGCAGCCAATCTAACATTCAGTACTTC. Translated, it gives CASSQSNIQYF.